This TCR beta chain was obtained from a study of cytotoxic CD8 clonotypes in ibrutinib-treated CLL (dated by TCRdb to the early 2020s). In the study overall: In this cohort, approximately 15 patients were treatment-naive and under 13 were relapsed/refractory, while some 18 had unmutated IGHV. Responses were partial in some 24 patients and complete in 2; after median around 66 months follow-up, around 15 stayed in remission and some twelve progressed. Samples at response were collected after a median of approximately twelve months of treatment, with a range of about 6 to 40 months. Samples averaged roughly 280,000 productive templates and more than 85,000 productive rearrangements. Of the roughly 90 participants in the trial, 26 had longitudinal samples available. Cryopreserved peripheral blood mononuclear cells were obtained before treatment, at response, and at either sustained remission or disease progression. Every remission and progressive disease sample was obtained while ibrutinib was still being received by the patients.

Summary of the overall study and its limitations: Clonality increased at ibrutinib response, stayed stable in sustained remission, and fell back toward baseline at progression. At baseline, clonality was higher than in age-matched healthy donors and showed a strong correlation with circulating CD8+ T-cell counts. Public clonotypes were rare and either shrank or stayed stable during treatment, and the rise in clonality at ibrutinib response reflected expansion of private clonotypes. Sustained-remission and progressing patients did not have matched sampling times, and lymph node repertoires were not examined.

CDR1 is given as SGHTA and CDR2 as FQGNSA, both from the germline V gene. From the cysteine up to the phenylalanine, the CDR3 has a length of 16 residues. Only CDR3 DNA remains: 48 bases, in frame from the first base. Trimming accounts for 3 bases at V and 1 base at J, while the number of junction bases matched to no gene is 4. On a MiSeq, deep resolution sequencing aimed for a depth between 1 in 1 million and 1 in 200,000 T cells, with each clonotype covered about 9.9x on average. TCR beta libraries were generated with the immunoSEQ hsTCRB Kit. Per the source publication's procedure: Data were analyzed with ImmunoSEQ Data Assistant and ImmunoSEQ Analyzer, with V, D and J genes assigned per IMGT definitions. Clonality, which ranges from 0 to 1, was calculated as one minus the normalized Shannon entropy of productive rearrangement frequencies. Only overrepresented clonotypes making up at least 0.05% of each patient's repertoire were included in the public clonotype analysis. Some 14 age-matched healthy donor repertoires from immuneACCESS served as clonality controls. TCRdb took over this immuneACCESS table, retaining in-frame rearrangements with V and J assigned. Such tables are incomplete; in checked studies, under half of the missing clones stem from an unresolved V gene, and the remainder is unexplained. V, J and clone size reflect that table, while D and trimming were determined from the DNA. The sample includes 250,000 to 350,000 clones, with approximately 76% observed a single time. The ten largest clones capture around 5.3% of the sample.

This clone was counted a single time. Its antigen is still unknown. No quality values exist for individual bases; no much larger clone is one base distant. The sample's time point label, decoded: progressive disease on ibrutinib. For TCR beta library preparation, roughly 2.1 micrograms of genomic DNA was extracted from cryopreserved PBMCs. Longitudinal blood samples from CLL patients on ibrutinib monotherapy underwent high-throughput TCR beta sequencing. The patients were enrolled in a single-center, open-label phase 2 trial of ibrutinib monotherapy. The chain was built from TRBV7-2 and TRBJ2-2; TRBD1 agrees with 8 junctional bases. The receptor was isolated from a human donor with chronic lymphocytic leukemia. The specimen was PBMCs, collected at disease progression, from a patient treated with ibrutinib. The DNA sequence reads TGTGCCAGCAGCTTCGCCGGGACAGGGAACACCGGGGAGCTGTTTTTT. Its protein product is CASSFAGTGNTGELFF. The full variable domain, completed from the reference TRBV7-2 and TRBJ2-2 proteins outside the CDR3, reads GAGVSQSPSNKVTEKGKDVELRCDPISGHTALYWYRQSLGQGLEFLIYFQGNSAPDKSGLPSDRFSAERTGGSVSTLTIQRTQQEDSAVYLCASSFAGTGNTGELFFGEGSRLTVL.